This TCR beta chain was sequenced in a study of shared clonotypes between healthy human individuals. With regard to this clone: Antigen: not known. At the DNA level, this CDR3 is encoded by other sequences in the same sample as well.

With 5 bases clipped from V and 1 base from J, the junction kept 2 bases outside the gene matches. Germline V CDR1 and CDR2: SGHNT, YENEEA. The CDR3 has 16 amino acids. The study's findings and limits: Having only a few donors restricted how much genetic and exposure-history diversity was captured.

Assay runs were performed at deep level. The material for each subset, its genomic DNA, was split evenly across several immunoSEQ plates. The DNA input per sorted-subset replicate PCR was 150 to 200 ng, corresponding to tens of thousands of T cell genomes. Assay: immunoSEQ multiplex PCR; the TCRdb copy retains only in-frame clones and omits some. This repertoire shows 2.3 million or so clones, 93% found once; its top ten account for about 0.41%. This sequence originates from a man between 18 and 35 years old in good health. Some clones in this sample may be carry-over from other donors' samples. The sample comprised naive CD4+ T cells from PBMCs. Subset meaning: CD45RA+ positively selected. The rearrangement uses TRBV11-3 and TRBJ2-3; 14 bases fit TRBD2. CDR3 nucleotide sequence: TGTGCCAGCAGCCTGGGACTAGCGGGAGGCACAGATACGCAGTATTTT. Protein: CASSLGLAGGTDTQYF.